The 10 T cell receptor beta chains in this list originate from one sample, sequenced in a study of T cell responses to AZD1222 COVID-19 vaccine. Clones were read by immunoSEQ multiplex PCR, and TCRdb kept only the in-frame ones, dropping some. This sample carries some 150,000 clones, around nine tenths of them seen once, and the ten largest clones take 3% to 4%. Sequenced here: peripheral blood, sampled 28 days after the second AZD1222 dose. These receptors all come from an adult who received the AZD1222 COVID-19 vaccine.

The V and J genes are TRBV19 and TRBJ2-1; 8 bases align to TRBD2. There are 16 residues in the CDR3. V shed 2 bases, J shed 9 bases, and the junction held 12 bases outside the gene matches. Germline V gene sequence: CDR1 LNHDA, CDR2 SQIVND (reference sequence). In DNA, the CDR3 is TGTGCCAGTAGTATATTCTTAGCGGGATCGAAAGGTGAGCAGTTCTTC. Translated: CASSIFLAGSKGEQFF.

The chain uses TRBV7-2 and TRBJ1-2; the D gene is possibly TRBD1 (5 bases). V was cut by 1 base and J by 3 bases, with 6 bases left in between. Germline V gives CDR1 SGHTA, CDR2 FQGNSA. The CDR3 is made up of 13 amino acids. DNA for the CDR3: TGTGCCAGCAGCTTAGGGGGCGACTATGGCTACACCTTC. Translation gives CASSLGGDYGYTF.

The DNA of the CDR3 is TGCGCCAGCAGCCTGGGCATTTCAGGGCCTGGGACCCAGTACTTC. This gives the protein CASSLGISGPGTQYF. This rearrangement joins TRBV5-1 to TRBJ2-5; TRBD1 is a possible D gene (5 bases). The CDR3 runs to 15 residues. The germline gives CDR1 SGHRS, CDR2 YFSETQ. Trimming took off 4 bases at V and 7 bases at J, with 20 bases between the two ends.

This clone was counted once. V and J are TRBV2 and TRBJ2-2; D could derive from TRBD1 or TRBD2 (7 bases each). Germline-derived CDR1 and CDR2 are SNHLY and FYNNEI. This CDR3 is 15 amino acids long. Trimming took off 6 bases at V and 4 bases at J, with 15 bases between the two ends. CDR3 in amino acids: CASSLGGGGTGELFF. CDR3 in DNA: TGTGCCAGCAGCCTGGGAGGGGGCGGCACCGGGGAGCTGTTTTTT.

The chain joins TRBV28 to TRBJ1-1; D not certain. The CDR3 consists of 15 residues. Germline V lookup: CDR1 MDHEN, CDR2 SYDVKM. The germline V and J ends were trimmed by 3 bases and 3 bases, with 14 bases remaining between them. The CDR3 sequence: CASSFQLRTDTEAFF. The CDR3 DNA reads as TGTGCCAGCAGTTTCCAGCTCAGAACAGACACTGAAGCTTTCTTT.

This clone appeared once. The chain combines TRBV12-5 with TRBJ2-1; D tentatively fits TRBD1 or TRBD2 (6 bases each). V lost 5 bases to trimming and J lost 5 bases, with 13 bases between them. The CDR3 sequence is 14 residues long. Per germline, CDR1 LGHNT and CDR2 FRNRAP. DNA of the CDR3: TGTGCTAGTGGTCGGGGGCTGGCCCACAATGAGCAGTTCTTC. This sequence encodes CASGRGLAHNEQFF.

This clone has a single count. V is TRBV15 and J is TRBJ2-5; D not resolved. Germline V CDR1 and CDR2: LNHNV, YYDKDF (reference sequence). Deletions cut 1 base from V and 7 bases from J, with 13 bases between. The CDR3 has 14 residues. The CDR3 sequence is CATSRGQGILTQYF. In DNA form, the CDR3 reads TGTGCCACCAGCAGAGGCCAAGGCATTCTGACCCAGTACTTC. Filled out from reference TRBV15 and TRBJ2-5, the complete variable domain reads DAMVIQNPRYQVTQFGKPVTLSCSQTLNHNVMYWYQQKSSQAPKLLFHYYDKDFNNEADTPDNFQSRRPNTSFCFLDIRSPGLGDTAMYLCATSRGQGILTQYFGPGTRLLVL.

The CDR3 sequence: CASSLQGSPLHF. The CDR3, as DNA: TGTGCCAGCAGTTTACAGGGTTCACCCCTCCACTTT. The rearrangement uses TRBV12-3 or TRBV12-4 and TRBJ1-6; maybe TRBD1 (5 bases). CDR3 length: 12 amino acids. V dropped 2 bases and J dropped 9 bases, with 5 bases sitting between them.

This clone was picked up a small number of times. The gene calls are TRBV5-5 and TRBJ1-5, with 7 bases aligning to TRBD1. Germline V gene lookup returns CDR1 SGHKS and CDR2 YYEKEE (reference sequence). The trim removed 2 bases at V and 4 bases at J, leaving 6 bases unmatched. The CDR3 runs 15 residues. The DNA of the CDR3 is TGTGCCAGCAGCTTTGATGACAGGGCAAATCAGCCCCAGCATTTT. Translating gives CASSFDDRANQPQHF.

This clone was observed a single time. The V and J genes are TRBV19 and TRBJ1-6; D is possibly TRBD1 (6 bases). This CDR3 region has 16 residues. With 2 bases removed from V and 14 bases from J, the gap between germline ends came to 22 bases. Germline V gives CDR1 LNHDA, CDR2 SQIVND (reference sequence). The CDR3 bases are TGTGCCAGTAGTATACCAAGGACAGACCGGAATTTGGCCCTCCACTTT. Translated, it gives CASSIPRTDRNLALHF.